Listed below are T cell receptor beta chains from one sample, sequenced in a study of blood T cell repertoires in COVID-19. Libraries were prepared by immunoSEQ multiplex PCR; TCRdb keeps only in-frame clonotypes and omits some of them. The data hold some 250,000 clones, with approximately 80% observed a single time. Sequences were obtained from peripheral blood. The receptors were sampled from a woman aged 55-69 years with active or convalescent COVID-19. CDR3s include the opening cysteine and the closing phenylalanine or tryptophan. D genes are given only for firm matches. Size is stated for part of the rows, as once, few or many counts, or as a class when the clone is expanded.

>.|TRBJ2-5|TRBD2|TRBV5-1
TGCGCCAGCAGAACATTACTAGCGGGGGACCAAGAGACCCAGTACTTC
CASRTLLAGDQETQYF
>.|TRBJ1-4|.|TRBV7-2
TGTGCCAGCAGCTGGAAGGCTTCCGGGGATGAAAAACTGTTTTTT
CASSWKASGDEKLFF
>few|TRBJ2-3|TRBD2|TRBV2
TGTGCCAGCAGTGAAGCGCGGCTAGCGGGGAGCACAGATACGCAGTATTTT
CASSEARLAGSTDTQYF
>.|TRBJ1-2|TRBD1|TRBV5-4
TGTGCCAGCAGCTTGGCCGCCAGACAGGGGAGCGGCTACACCTTC
CASSLAARQGSGYTF
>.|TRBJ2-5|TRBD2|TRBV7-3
TGTGCCAGCAGCTTAGCGGGGGGGCCTGAGGAGACCCAGTACTTC
CASSLAGGPEETQYF
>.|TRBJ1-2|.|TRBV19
TGTGCCAGTAGTATAGAAACAGGGAAGGCGAATAACTATGGCTACACCTTC
CASSIETGKANNYGYTF
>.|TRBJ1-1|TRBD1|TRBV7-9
TGTGCCAGCAGCCGGGGACAGTCAATGAACACTGAAGCTTTCTTT
CASSRGQSMNTEAFF
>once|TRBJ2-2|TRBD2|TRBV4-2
TGTGCCAGCAGCCAAGCAACGACTAGCGGGGGAATGAACACCGGGGAGCTGTTTTTT
CASSQATTSGGMNTGELFF
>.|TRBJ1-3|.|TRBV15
TGTGCCACCAGCAGGACAGGACCCGGAAACACCATATATTTT
CATSRTGPGNTIYF
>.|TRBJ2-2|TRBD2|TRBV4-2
TGTGCCAGCAGCCAAGTCCCCGGGAGGACCACCGGGGAGCTGTTTTTT
CASSQVPGRTTGELFF
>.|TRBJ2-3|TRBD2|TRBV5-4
TGTGCCAGCAGCTTGCAACGGGGGGTCACAGATACGCAGTATTTT
CASSLQRGVTDTQYF
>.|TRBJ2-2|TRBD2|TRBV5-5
TGTGCCAGCAGCTTGTTGGCTAGCGGGGTCACCGGGGAGCTGTTTTTT
CASSLLASGVTGELFF
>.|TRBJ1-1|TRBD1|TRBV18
TGTGCCAGCTCACCACGACAGGGGACCATGAACACTGAAGCTTTCTTT
CASSPRQGTMNTEAFF
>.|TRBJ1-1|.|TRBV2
TGTGCCAGCAGTGTGTCGACCACTAGCACTGAAGCTTTCTTT
CASSVSTTSTEAFF
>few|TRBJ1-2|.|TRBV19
TGTGCCAGTACCCTCGACCCCCAGACAGGATATTATTATGGCTACACCTTC
CASTLDPQTGYYYGYTF
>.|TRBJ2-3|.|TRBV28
TGTGCCAGCAGTTTGGGACTGAGAGATACGCAGTATTTT
CASSLGLRDTQYF
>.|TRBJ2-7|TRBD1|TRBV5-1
TGCGCCAGCAGCGCGACAGGGGGTTCCTACGAGCAGTACTTC
CASSATGGSYEQYF
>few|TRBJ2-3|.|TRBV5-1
TGCGCCAGCAGCTTCGGAGGCCTGCTCACAGATACGCAGTATTTT
CASSFGGLLTDTQYF
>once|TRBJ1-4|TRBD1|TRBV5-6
TGTGCCAGCAGCTTGGCACATGGACAGGCTGCAACTAATGAAAAACTGTTTTTT
CASSLAHGQAATNEKLFF
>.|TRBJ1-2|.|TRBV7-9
TGTGCCAGCAGCTTAGTCCGGGGGAGGTATGGTGGCTACACCTTC
CASSLVRGRYGGYTF
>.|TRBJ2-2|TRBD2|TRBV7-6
TGTGCCAGCAGCTTTCGACTTAATTGGACTAGATTGGCCGGGGAGCTGTTTTTT
CASSFRLNWTRLAGELFF
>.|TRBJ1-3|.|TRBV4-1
TGCGCCAGCAGCCAAGAATCTTTAACTCGCTCTGGAAACACCATATATTTT
CASSQESLTRSGNTIYF
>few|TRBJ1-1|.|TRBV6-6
TGTGCCAGCAGCTACAGGAGTGGCACTGAAGCTTTCTTT
CASSYRSGTEAFF
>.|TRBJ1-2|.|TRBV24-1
TGTGCCACCAGTGACCCCGGCTATGGCTACACCTTC
CATSDPGYGYTF
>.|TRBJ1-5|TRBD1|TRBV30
TGTGCCTGGAGTACAGGGGGCGGGCAGCCCCAGCATTTT
CAWSTGGGQPQHF
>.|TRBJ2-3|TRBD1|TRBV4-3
TGCGCCAGCAGCCAGTGGACAGGGAAAGCGACAGATACGCAGTATTTT
CASSQWTGKATDTQYF
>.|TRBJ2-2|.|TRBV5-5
TGTGCCAGCAGCTTGGCCGGAGGGGCGAACACCGGGGAGCTGTTTTTT
CASSLAGGANTGELFF
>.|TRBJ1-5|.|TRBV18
TGTGCCAGCTCACCTTCCGGTCCGTATAGCAATCAGCCCCAGCATTTT
CASSPSGPYSNQPQHF
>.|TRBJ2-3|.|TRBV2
TGTGCCAGCAGTGGACAAGATACGCAGTATTTT
CASSGQDTQYF